This is a list of T cell receptor beta chains from one sample in a study of OX40 agonist ivuxolimab in advanced cancers. This table comes from immunoSEQ multiplex PCR, and its TCRdb copy is limited to in-frame clones, with some not included. In the table there are about 30,000 clones, approximately 81% of which are singletons. The specimen was CD4+ or CD8+ T cells sorted from blood, collected in a trial of the OX40 agonist ivuxolimab. The receptors derive from an adult with an advanced solid tumor such as melanoma, head and neck, liver or kidney cancer. CDR3s include the opening cysteine and the closing phenylalanine or tryptophan. The D gene is left open where the match is weak. Only some rows state a clone size, as once, few, many or a class for expanded clones.

NA	NA	TRBV5-1	TRBJ2-2	CASSLGSGELFF	TGCGCCAGCAGCTTGGGCTCGGGGGAGCTGTTTTTT
NA	NA	TRBV5-5	TRBJ2-7	CASSPQGRFYEQYF	TGTGCCAGCAGCCCCCAGGGTCGGTTCTACGAGCAGTACTTC
NA	few	TRBV9	TRBJ2-3	CASSVEVGADSTDTQYF	TGTGCCAGCAGCGTAGAAGTGGGGGCTGATAGCACAGATACGCAGTATTTT
NA	NA	TRBV2	TRBJ2-1	CASSVSRGHEQFF	TGTGCCAGCAGTGTGTCCAGGGGCCATGAGCAGTTCTTC
TRBD2	few	TRBV19	TRBJ2-1	CASKLAGVNEQFF	TGTGCCAGTAAACTAGCGGGAGTCAATGAGCAGTTCTTC
NA	NA	TRBV7-9	TRBJ1-1	CASSAPSRAHEAFF	TGTGCCAGCAGCGCCCCTAGCAGGGCGCATGAAGCTTTCTTT
NA	NA	TRBV11-2	TRBJ1-2	CASSLDQGGYTF	TGTGCCAGCAGCTTAGATCAGGGAGGCTACACCTTC
NA	NA	TRBV5-4	TRBJ2-3	CASSLDGGRFTDTQYF	TGTGCCAGCAGCTTGGACGGGGGAAGATTCACAGATACGCAGTATTTT
NA	NA	TRBV13	TRBJ2-2	CASSLRGRGNTGELFF	TGTGCCAGCAGCTTAAGGGGCAGGGGGAACACCGGGGAGCTGTTTTTT
NA	NA	TRBV30	TRBJ1-2	CAWSVTGYDGYTF	TGTGCCTGGAGTGTAACTGGGTACGATGGCTACACCTTC
TRBD2	NA	TRBV5-4	TRBJ2-5	CASSRGRGAGNQETQYF	TGTGCCAGCAGCCGGGGGAGGGGTGCAGGGAACCAAGAGACCCAGTACTTC
NA	few	TRBV27	TRBJ2-7	CASSCPPPRCYEQYF	TGTGCCAGCAGTTGCCCACCTCCTCGTTGTTACGAGCAGTACTTC
TRBD2	NA	TRBV27	TRBJ2-1	CASSLGTSGRFDNEQFF	TGTGCCAGCAGTTTAGGGACTAGCGGGAGGTTCGACAATGAGCAGTTCTTC
TRBD1	NA	TRBV4-1	TRBJ2-3	CASSPTGGIWSTDTQYF	TGCGCCAGCAGCCCAACAGGGGGCATATGGAGCACAGATACGCAGTATTTT
NA	NA	TRBV7-2	TRBJ2-1	CASSLSRAGYNEQFF	TGTGCCAGCAGCCTCTCCCGCGCCGGATACAATGAGCAGTTCTTC
TRBD1	NA	TRBV13	TRBJ2-7	CASSSRDRASYEQYF	TGTGCCAGCAGCTCCCGGGACAGGGCTTCCTACGAGCAGTACTTC
TRBD2	NA	TRBV5-1	TRBJ2-2	CASSLSGKDTGELFF	TGCGCCAGCAGCTTAAGCGGGAAGGACACCGGGGAGCTGTTTTTT
NA	NA	TRBV30	TRBJ2-1	CAWSVEALYNEQFF	TGTGCCTGGAGTGTAGAAGCGCTTTACAATGAGCAGTTCTTC
NA	NA	TRBV11-2	TRBJ2-3	CASSLDNRAVDTQYF	TGTGCCAGCAGCTTAGATAACAGGGCGGTAGATACGCAGTATTTT
TRBD1	once	TRBV4-1	TRBJ1-3	CASSHTPGQGAGNTIYF	TGCGCCAGCAGCCATACACCGGGACAGGGGGCTGGAAACACCATATATTTT
NA	NA	TRBV28	TRBJ1-5	CATILNRDLNQPQHF	TGTGCCACCATTTTAAACAGGGACCTCAATCAGCCCCAGCATTTT
TRBD1	NA	TRBV13	TRBJ2-7	CASSFSGTAYEQYF	TGTGCCAGCAGTTTTTCCGGGACAGCCTACGAGCAGTACTTC
TRBD2	NA	TRBV7-9	TRBJ2-7	CASSLPGLAAEQYF	TGTGCCAGCAGCTTACCGGGACTAGCGGCAGAGCAGTACTTC
NA	NA	TRBV5-6	TRBJ2-7	CASSLGQLYEQYF	TGTGCCAGCAGCTTGGGACAGCTCTACGAGCAGTACTTC
TRBD2	NA	TRBV28	TRBJ2-7	CASRVTSGRSYEQYF	TGTGCCAGCAGAGTGACTAGCGGGAGATCCTACGAGCAGTACTTC
NA	once	TRBV4-1	TRBJ2-3	CASSPGSHTDTQYF	TGCGCCAGCAGCCCTGGATCCCACACAGATACGCAGTATTTT
NA	NA	TRBV29-1	TRBJ2-7	CSVDSAYEQYF	TGCAGCGTCGACAGTGCCTACGAGCAGTACTTC
NA	NA	TRBV27	TRBJ2-7	CASSLFLGPYEQYF	TGTGCCAGCAGTTTATTCCTGGGTCCCTACGAGCAGTACTTC
NA	once	TRBV19	TRBJ1-2	CASSVAVNYGYTF	TGTGCCAGTAGTGTGGCCGTAAACTATGGCTACACCTTC
NA	NA	TRBV27	TRBJ1-1	CASSLSSGVWGEAFF	TGTGCCAGCAGTTTATCGTCGGGAGTGTGGGGAGAAGCTTTCTTT
NA	NA	TRBV30	TRBJ2-7	CAWSQLPYEQYF	TGTGCCTGGAGTCAACTCCCCTACGAGCAGTACTTC
TRBD2	NA	TRBV5-1	TRBJ2-1	CASSLEAGGPQGDEQFF	TGCGCCAGCAGCTTGGAGGCGGGAGGCCCCCAGGGCGATGAGCAGTTCTTC
NA	NA	TRBV5-6	TRBJ1-5	CASSFGGLEPQHF	TGTGCCAGCAGCTTCGGGGGCCTTGAGCCCCAGCATTTT
NA	once	TRBV11-2	TRBJ2-7	CASSSVVRRTYEQYF	TGTGCCAGCAGTTCAGTGGTGAGGAGGACCTACGAGCAGTACTTC
TRBD1	NA	TRBV7-2	TRBJ1-1	CASSSDRGRNTEAFF	TGTGCCAGCAGCTCAGACAGGGGGAGGAACACTGAAGCTTTCTTT
NA	NA	TRBV29-1	TRBJ1-2	CSVESGTSYGYTF	TGCAGCGTTGAGTCAGGTACCTCCTATGGCTACACCTTC
NA	NA	TRBV9	TRBJ1-5	CASSVGGGVQPQHF	TGTGCCAGCAGCGTAGGTGGGGGCGTCCAGCCCCAGCATTTT
NA	few	TRBV4-1	TRBJ2-2	CASSQSIPNTGELFF	TGCGCCAGCAGTCAATCAATCCCGAACACCGGGGAGCTGTTTTTT
TRBD1	NA	TRBV18	TRBJ2-2	CASSPWTGGGTGELFF	TGTGCCAGCTCACCATGGACAGGGGGCGGCACCGGGGAGCTGTTTTTT
NA	once	TRBV5-4	TRBJ2-1	CASRWWGGSYNEQFF	TGTGCCAGTCGTTGGTGGGGCGGCTCCTACAATGAGCAGTTCTTC
TRBD1	NA	TRBV4-1	TRBJ1-5	CASSQSPATGGWNQPQHF	TGCGCCAGCAGCCAAAGCCCTGCCACAGGGGGTTGGAATCAGCCCCAGCATTTT
NA	NA	TRBV6-5	TRBJ2-7	CASSYEGGPYEQYF	TGTGCCAGCAGTTACGAAGGGGGACCCTACGAGCAGTACTTC
NA	NA	TRBV20-1	TRBJ1-5	CSARADQPQHF	TGCAGTGCTAGAGCGGATCAGCCCCAGCATTTT
NA	NA	TRBV28	TRBJ1-5	CASTGFSNQPQHF	TGTGCCAGTACGGGTTTTAGCAATCAGCCCCAGCATTTT
NA	NA	TRBV9	TRBJ2-1	CASSHPRGAGLYNEQFF	TGTGCCAGCAGCCACCCCCGGGGAGCGGGCCTCTACAATGAGCAGTTCTTC
NA	NA	TRBV5-4	TRBJ1-1	CASSSNTEAFF	TGTGCCAGCAGCTCGAACACTGAAGCTTTCTTT